The 13 T cell receptor beta chains listed next were all sequenced from one sample in a study of cytomegalovirus exposure and HLA in healthy donors. The protocol was immunoSEQ multiplex PCR, while the TCRdb copy is restricted to in-frame clones and leaves out a portion. The sample includes around 250,000 clones, 90% seen only once; the top ten take more than 0.35%. What was sequenced was PBMCs. The receptors were sampled from a woman between 18 and 30 years old in good health and CMV-seronegative.

The chain recombines TRBV5-8 with TRBJ2-7; 7 nucleotides align to TRBD1. The germline CDR1 and CDR2 sequences are SGHTS and YDEGEE. V was clipped by 4 bases and J by 3 bases; unmatched bases: 7. CDR3 size: 14 residues. CDR3: CASSRYRGNYEQYF. The CDR3 coding sequence is TGTGCCAGCAGCAGGTACAGGGGTAACTACGAGCAGTACTTC.

This clone has more than one count but fewer than ten. CDR3 protein: CASSQQLGDYEQYV. DNA of the CDR3: TGTGCCAGCAGCCAGCAGTTGGGGGACTACGAGCAGTACGTC. The chain carries TRBV16 and TRBJ2-7; either TRBD1 or TRBD2 may supply D (5 bases each). Germline-derived CDR1 and CDR2 are KGHSY and FQNENV. CDR3 length: 14 residues. Trimming pared 3 bases from V and 3 bases from J, leaving 12 bases between.

The genes are TRBV28 and TRBJ1-5; no clear D. Germline CDR1 and CDR2: MDHEN and SYDVKM. The CDR3 is 15 amino acids. V was trimmed by 4 bases and J by 0 bases, leaving 10 bases between them. CDR3 amino acids: CASSSPTYSNQPQHF. Written as DNA, the CDR3 is TGTGCCAGCAGTTCGCCCACCTATAGCAATCAGCCCCAGCATTTT.

The V call is TRBV10-3, the J call TRBJ1-2; a weak D match, TRBD1 (5 bases). The CDR3 runs 15 residues. In germline, CDR1 is ENHRY, CDR2 SYGVKD. Trimming took off 4 bases at V and 3 bases at J, with 15 bases between the two ends. CDR3 DNA: TGTGCCATCAGTGTCAGGGCAGGATGGGACTATGGCTACACCTTC. Its translation is CAISVRAGWDYGYTF.

The chain links TRBV6-5 to TRBJ1-2; weak D call: TRBD1 (5 bases). This CDR3 region has 14 residues. V was shortened by 6 bases and J by 7 bases, with 18 bases between the two germline ends. Per germline, CDR1 MNHEY and CDR2 SVGAGI. The CDR3 loop reads CASRFASQGFGYTF. The CDR3 coding sequence is TGTGCCAGCAGATTTGCCTCTCAGGGCTTTGGCTACACCTTC.

The V gene is TRBV28, the J gene TRBJ1-5; 9 bases match TRBD1. There are 14 residues in the CDR3. CDR1 is MDHEN, CDR2 SYDVKM, per germline. J gave up 6 bases and V 6 bases, and 6 bases lay outside the gene matches. The CDR3 sequence: CASRLRDRVQPQHF. CDR3 coding DNA: TGTGCCAGCAGGCTCCGGGACAGGGTTCAGCCCCAGCATTTT.

V is TRBV5-6 and J is TRBJ1-5, with unresolved D. Germline V gives CDR1 SGHDT, CDR2 YYEEEE. Trimming cost V 4 bases and J 0 bases, with 11 bases left between them. There are 15 residues in the CDR3. The CDR3 DNA reads as TGTGCCAGCAGCCAAGCACCGAATAGCAATCAGCCCCAGCATTTT. It encodes CASSQAPNSNQPQHF.

The gene calls are TRBV29-1 and TRBJ2-7; a possible D gene is TRBD1 (6 bases). Germline loops: CDR1 SQVTM, CDR2 ANQGSEA. The CDR3 is made up of 14 amino acids. Trimming took off 2 bases at V and 1 base at J, with 12 bases between the two ends. DNA for the CDR3: TGCAGCGTTGAATCCGGCAGGGGTTCCTACGAGCAGTACTTC. It specifies CSVESGRGSYEQYF.

The chain combines TRBV9 with TRBJ1-1, with 11 bases fitting TRBD1. Trimming removed 0 bases from V and 5 bases from J; junction bases left unmatched: 3. Germline CDR1 SGDLS, CDR2 YYNGEE. The CDR3 runs 15 residues. Here the CDR3 DNA reads TGTGCCAGCAGCGTAGGGACAGGGGGCTTTACTGAAGCTTTCTTT. This translates into CASSVGTGGFTEAFF. Drawing the rest from reference TRBV9 and TRBJ1-1, the complete variable domain is DSGVTQTPKHLITATGQRVTLRCSPRSGDLSVYWYQQSLDQGLQFLIQYYNGEERAKGNILERFSAQQFPDLHSELNLSSLELGDSALYFCASSVGTGGFTEAFFGQGTRLTVV.

The chain uses TRBV11-2 and TRBJ1-6; D gene unclear. Deletions cut 3 bases from V and 3 bases from J, with 9 bases between. Per the germline V gene, CDR1 is SGHAT and CDR2 is FQNNGV. This CDR3 region has 15 residues. The CDR3 loop is CASSFSAHYNSPLHF. Here the CDR3 DNA reads TGTGCCAGCAGCTTTTCCGCGCACTATAATTCACCCCTCCACTTT.

The chain carries TRBV7-6 and TRBJ1-1, with unresolved D. V gave up 5 bases and J gave up 3 bases, with 10 bases separating them. This CDR3 comprises 13 residues. The germline CDR1 and CDR2 sequences are SGHVS and FNYEAQ. The CDR3 loop reads CASSDPGYTEAFF. The DNA for the CDR3 is TGTGCCAGCAGCGACCCGGGGTACACTGAAGCTTTCTTT.

A single count supports this clone. The rearrangement joins TRBV27 to TRBJ2-1; 7 positions agree with TRBD2. Trimming cost V 4 bases and J 7 bases; bases outside gene matches: 13. CDR3 size: 16 residues. Germline values: CDR1 MNHEY, CDR2 SMNVEV (reference sequence). The CDR3 DNA is TGTGCCAGCAGTTCCATGACTAGCTCTGGGCAGAATGAGCAGTTCTTC. It codes for CASSSMTSSGQNEQFF.

The chain links TRBV5-4 to TRBJ2-3, with 7 bases matching TRBD1. The CDR3 sequence is 16 residues long. Trimming cost V 2 bases and J 3 bases; bases outside gene matches: 9. From germline, CDR1 is SGHNT and CDR2 YYREEE (reference sequence). The CDR3 region is CASSFSTGDGTDTQYF. The CDR3 DNA sequence: TGTGCCAGCAGCTTTAGTACAGGGGACGGAACAGATACGCAGTATTTT.